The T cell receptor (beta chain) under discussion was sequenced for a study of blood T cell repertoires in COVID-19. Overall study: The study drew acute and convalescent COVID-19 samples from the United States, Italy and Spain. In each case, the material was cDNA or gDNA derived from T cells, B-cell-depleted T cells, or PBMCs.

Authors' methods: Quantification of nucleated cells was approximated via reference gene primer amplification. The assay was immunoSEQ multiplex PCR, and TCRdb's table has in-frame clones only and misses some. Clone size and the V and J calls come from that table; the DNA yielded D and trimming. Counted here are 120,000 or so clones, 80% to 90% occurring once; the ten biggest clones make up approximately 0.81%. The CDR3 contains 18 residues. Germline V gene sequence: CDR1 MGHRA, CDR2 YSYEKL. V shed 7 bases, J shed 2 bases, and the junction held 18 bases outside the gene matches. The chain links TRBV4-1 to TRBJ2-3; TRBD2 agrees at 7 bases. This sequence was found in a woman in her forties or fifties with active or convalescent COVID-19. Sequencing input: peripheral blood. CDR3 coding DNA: TGCGCCAGCACCCCATTTGGGAAATCTAGCGGAGCCACAGATACGCAGTATTTT. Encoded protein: CASTPFGKSSGATDTQYF.